What follows are 31 T cell receptor beta chains derived from one specimen sequenced in a study of control samples from healthy donors and cancer patients (dated by TCRdb to 2018 to 2021). The library was produced with the immunoSEQ multiplex PCR assay. Entries here come from immuneACCESS through TCRdb and include only in-frame sequences with V and J called. Some clones fail to appear in such tables; in the studies checked, an unresolved V gene covers under half of the shortfall, and the cause of the remainder is unknown. The sample has tens of thousands of clones on record, approximately 90% of them singletons. The ten biggest clones cover 13% of the sample. Specimen: PBMCs. These receptors were taken from a man aged 50 to 60 with lung cancer.

The rearrangement joins TRBV5-1 to TRBJ2-1; 9 positions match TRBD2. Germline lookup yields CDR1 SGHRS and CDR2 YFSETQ. With V trimmed by 5 bases and J by 2 bases, 2 bases remained unmatched. The CDR3 spans 14 residues. The CDR3: CASRGGGAYNEQFF. In DNA, the CDR3 is TGCGCCAGCAGGGGCGGGGGGGCCTACAATGAGCAGTTCTTC.

The rearrangement uses TRBV27 and TRBJ2-1, with D possibly being TRBD1 or TRBD2 (5 bases each). CDR3 size: 15 residues. The germline gives CDR1 MNHEY, CDR2 SMNVEV (reference sequence). V lost 5 bases and J lost 8, with 19 bases in between. CDR3 loop: CASSHRDRPGDEQFF. In nucleotides, the CDR3 is TGTGCCAGCAGTCACCGGGACCGCCCTGGAGATGAGCAGTTCTTC.

V is TRBV5-1 and J is TRBJ1-6; tentative D call: TRBD1 (6 bases). The V gene lost 4 bases and the J gene lost 6 bases, with 14 bases spanning the gap. Looked up from germline, CDR1 is SGHRS and CDR2 is YFSETQ. The CDR3 is 15 amino acids. The CDR3 loop reads CASSSLGQINSPLHF. The CDR3 DNA is TGCGCCAGCAGCAGCTTAGGACAGATTAATTCACCCCTCCACTTT.

In nucleotides, the CDR3 is TGTGCCAGTAGTCCGCCGACGGGAGAAGCTTTCTTT. Translating gives CASSPPTGEAFF. The V and J genes are TRBV19 and TRBJ1-1, with D unclear. The length of the CDR3 is 12 residues. Trimming cost V 5 bases and J 8 bases, with 12 bases left between them. The V gene's germline CDR1 is LNHDA and CDR2 SQIVND (reference sequence). The variable domain in full, completed from reference TRBV19 and TRBJ1-1, reads DGGITQSPKYLFRKEGQNVTLSCEQNLNHDAMYWYRQDPGQGLRLIYYSQIVNDFQKGDIAEGYSVSREKKESFPLTVTSAQKNPTAFYLCASSPPTGEAFFGQGTRLTVV.

The rearrangement joins TRBV9 to TRBJ1-1; 8 positions agree with TRBD1. CDR1 is SGDLS, CDR2 YYNGEE, per germline. This CDR3 is built from 14 residues. With V trimmed by 3 bases and J by 1 base, 2 bases remained unmatched. This CDR3 reads CASSGTGSNTEAFF. In DNA, the CDR3 is TGTGCCAGCAGCGGGACAGGGTCGAACACTGAAGCTTTCTTT.

The chain couples TRBV5-4 to TRBJ2-7; D is unclear. The CDR3 contains 14 residues. V was cut by 0 bases and J by 3 bases, with 10 bases left in between. Germline V lookup: CDR1 SGHNT, CDR2 YYREEE (reference sequence). In DNA, the CDR3 is TGTGCCAGCAGCTTGGCCCCAGTGGGCTACGAGCAGTACTTC. This sequence encodes CASSLAPVGYEQYF. The full variable domain, its missing parts supplied by reference TRBV5-4 and TRBJ2-7, is ETGVTQSPTHLIKTRGQQVTLRCSSQSGHNTVSWYQQALGQGPQFIFQYYREEENGRGNFPPRFSGLQFPNYSSELNVNALELDDSALYLCASSLAPVGYEQYFGPGTRLTVT.

This chain links TRBV11-2 with TRBJ1-1; 8 bases agree with TRBD1. Germline V gene lookup returns CDR1 SGHAT and CDR2 FQNNGV. Trimming at V came to 1 base and at J to 7 bases, leaving 5 bases not matched to a gene. CDR3 length: 14 residues. DNA for the CDR3: TGTGCCAGCAGCTTAGCGGCCGACAGGGGTGAAGCTTTCTTT. Amino acid sequence: CASSLAADRGEAFF.

V is TRBV5-1 and J is TRBJ2-1; D possibly matches TRBD1 or TRBD2 (5 bases each). Germline loops: CDR1 SGHRS, CDR2 YFSETQ. This CDR3 contains 18 residues. V was cut by 0 bases and J by 4 bases, with 20 bases left in between. The CDR3 DNA is TGCGCCAGCAGCTTGGGCCCCTTTGGGGCGGGTGCTTACAATGAGCAGTTCTTC. Protein: CASSLGPFGAGAYNEQFF.

CDR3: CASSLSGPVPIGYEQYF. The DNA for the CDR3 is TGTGCCAGCAGTCTCTCCGGACCAGTCCCGATTGGCTACGAGCAGTACTTC. The J gene is TRBJ2-7, the V gene TRBV5-5; D remains ambiguous. Germline V gives CDR1 SGHKS, CDR2 YYEKEE (reference sequence). Between the trimmed V and J ends, which lost 5 bases and 3 bases, there was a span of 24 bases. This CDR3 comprises 17 residues.

The chain carries TRBV2 and TRBJ1-6, with 8 positions matching TRBD1. The germline gives CDR1 SNHLY, CDR2 FYNNEI. V shed 0 bases, J shed 5 bases, and the junction held 12 bases outside the gene matches. The CDR3 is 19 amino acids. CDR3 protein: CASSEALPGGTGNNSPLHF. The CDR3 region has the DNA TGTGCCAGCAGTGAAGCGCTTCCAGGGGGGACAGGCAATAATTCACCCCTCCACTTT.

This rearrangement joins TRBV7-3 to TRBJ2-1, with 11 bases that match TRBD2. The ends lost 5 bases at V and 3 bases at J; junction bases unmatched: 3. The CDR3 sequence is 15 residues long. Germline values: CDR1 SGHTA, CDR2 FQGTGA. CDR3 region: CASSAGLADYNEQFF. In DNA form, the CDR3 reads TGTGCCAGCAGCGCGGGACTAGCGGACTACAATGAGCAGTTCTTC.

The J gene is TRBJ1-1, the V gene TRBV19; no clear D. The CDR3 length is 15 residues. Trimming removed 2 bases at V and 7 bases at J, with 17 bases between. Germline assignment: CDR1 LNHDA and CDR2 SQIVND (reference sequence). The DNA of the CDR3 is TGTGCCAGTAGTATATTCGTGGTGCGACCAAATGAAGCTTTCTTT. It is translated as CASSIFVVRPNEAFF.

The CDR3 DNA is TGTGCCAGCAGCTTAGTGTGGGGGGCCTCGGGCGAGCAGTACTTC. Translated, it gives CASSLVWGASGEQYF. The rearrangement links TRBV7-2 to TRBJ2-7; perhaps D is TRBD1 or TRBD2 (6 bases each). CDR3 length equals 15 residues. Germline CDR1 and CDR2: SGHTA and FQGNSA. Trimming took 1 base from V and 6 from J, leaving 16 bases between them.

V and J are TRBV5-1 and TRBJ1-4; 7 bases are shared with TRBD1. Germline V CDR1 and CDR2: SGHRS, YFSETQ. V lost 0 bases and J lost 6; bases outside the gene matches: 11. This CDR3 spans 17 amino acids. CDR3 in DNA: TGCGCCAGCAGCTTGGGAGATTTAAACAGGGGATATGAAAAACTGTTTTTT. This translates into CASSLGDLNRGYEKLFF. The entire variable domain, with the rest obtained from reference TRBV5-1 and TRBJ1-4, is as follows: KAGVTQTPRYLIKTRGQQVTLSCSPISGHRSVSWYQQTPGQGLQFLFEYFSETQRNKGNFPGRFSGRQFSNSRSEMNVSTLELGDSALYLCASSLGDLNRGYEKLFFGSGTQLSVL.

The chain links TRBV5-1 to TRBJ2-2; the D is unclear. Germline V gene sequence: CDR1 SGHRS, CDR2 YFSETQ. The CDR3 spans 18 residues. Trimming left V 7 bases short and J 4 bases short, with 26 bases between. The CDR3 DNA sequence: TGCGCCAGCGGACCCGGACCTTCTAGAAACTGGGGCACCGGGGAGCTGTTTTTT. Translated: CASGPGPSRNWGTGELFF.

This chain joins TRBV28 and TRBJ1-6; D is unresolved. V was shortened by 6 bases and J by 10 bases, with 19 bases between the two germline ends. The CDR3 has 15 residues. Germline V gives CDR1 MDHEN, CDR2 SYDVKM. CDR3 sequence reads: CASRLSWEGRSPLHF. CDR3 coding DNA: TGTGCCAGCAGACTGTCATGGGAAGGCCGGTCACCCCTCCACTTT.

The rearrangement uses TRBV28 and TRBJ2-2; either TRBD1 or TRBD2 may fit D (5 bases each). This CDR3 region has 15 residues. V gave up 2 bases and J gave up 5 bases, with 12 bases separating them. The germline CDR1 and CDR2 sequences are MDHEN and SYDVKM. DNA of the CDR3: TGTGCCAGCAGTTTAGGGGGAGACGCTACCGGGGAGCTGTTTTTT. Its translation: CASSLGGDATGELFF.

The chain recombines TRBV28 with TRBJ1-5, with 8 bases lining up with TRBD1. CDR1 is MDHEN, CDR2 SYDVKM, per germline. This CDR3 is built from 14 residues. V dropped 5 bases and J dropped 6; count of bases not matched to a gene: 6. CDR3 protein: CASSLDRGGQPQHF. In nucleotides, the CDR3 is TGTGCCAGCAGTCTAGACAGGGGAGGTCAGCCCCAGCATTTT. The complete variable domain, with remaining parts taken from reference TRBV28 and TRBJ1-5, reads DVKVTQSSRYLVKRTGEKVFLECVQDMDHENMFWYRQDPGLGLRLIYFSYDVKMKEKGDIPEGYSVSREKKERFSLILESASTNQTSMYLCASSLDRGGQPQHFGDGTRLSIL.

This chain uses TRBV7-2 with TRBJ1-5; D not certain. V was cut by 5 bases and J by 0 bases, with 2 bases left in between. The CDR3 contains 12 residues. Germline CDR1 reads SGHTA; CDR2 reads FQGNSA. The DNA of the CDR3 is TGTGCCAGCAGCAATAGCAATCAGCCCCAGCATTTT. This encodes CASSNSNQPQHF.

This rearrangement joins TRBV5-1 to TRBJ1-6; D may be TRBD1 (6 bases). CDR1 is SGHRS, CDR2 YFSETQ, per germline. This CDR3 is 14 amino acids long. V was trimmed by 4 bases and J by 8 bases, leaving 13 bases between them. The CDR3 sequence is CASSIQGTDSPLHF. CDR3 bases: TGCGCCAGCAGCATCCAGGGGACGGATTCACCCCTCCACTTT.

The V and J genes are TRBV6-2 or TRBV6-3 and TRBJ1-1; D is perhaps TRBD1 (6 bases). With 6 bases removed from V and 1 base from J, the gap between germline ends came to 9 bases. This CDR3 region has 13 residues. CDR1 is MNHEY and CDR2 is SVGEGT in the germline V gene. The CDR3 reads CASSGGANTEAFF. DNA of the CDR3: TGTGCCAGCAGCGGGGGGGCGAACACTGAAGCTTTCTTT.

The genes are TRBV6-6 and TRBJ2-1; D assignment may be TRBD1 or TRBD2 (6 bases each). Germline CDR1 MNHNY, CDR2 SVGAGI (reference sequence). CDR3 size: 15 residues. Trimming stripped 7 bases from V and 9 bases from J, with 22 bases between. CDR3 in amino acids: CASTPHGGQGGEQFF. The DNA of the CDR3 is TGTGCCAGCACACCCCATGGGGGGCAGGGAGGTGAGCAGTTCTTC.

The V and J genes are TRBV6-4 and TRBJ2-4, with 9 bases lining up with TRBD1. The V segment lost 2 bases and the J segment 12 bases; nucleotides outside the gene matches: 2. Germline CDR1 MRHNA, CDR2 SNTAGT. There are 12 residues in the CDR3. Here the CDR3 DNA reads TGTGCCAGCAGTGACACAGGGGGCCCTCAGTACTTC. As protein: CASSDTGGPQYF.

The chain couples TRBV6-6 to TRBJ2-7; 11 bases align to TRBD2. V was clipped by 5 bases and J by 3 bases; unmatched bases: 3. The CDR3 is 14 residues long. Germline V gene lookup returns CDR1 MNHNY and CDR2 SVGAGI (reference sequence). The CDR3 DNA sequence: TGTGCCAGCAGTACCCTAGCGGGGGGCTACGAGCAGTACTTC. It specifies CASSTLAGGYEQYF.

J is TRBJ2-1 and V is TRBV3-1 (or the pseudogene TRBV3-2); D is ambiguous. Germline CDR1 LGHDT, CDR2 YNNKEL (reference sequence). The CDR3 spans 17 residues. Trimming stripped 4 bases from V and 3 bases from J, with 19 bases between. The CDR3 loop is CASSPLSASGGYNEQFF. In DNA form, the CDR3 reads TGTGCCAGCAGCCCCCTCTCCGCTTCGGGTGGCTACAATGAGCAGTTCTTC.

In its sample, this clone was seen a few times. This rearrangement joins TRBV7-9 to TRBJ1-2, with 7 nucleotides matching TRBD1. The CDR3 length is 16 residues. V lost 2 bases, J lost 4 bases, and 10 bases stayed unmatched. The germline gives CDR1 SEHNR, CDR2 FQNEAQ (reference sequence). The CDR3 reads CASSLLSTGAIYGYTF. CDR3 bases: TGTGCCAGCAGCTTATTGAGTACAGGGGCGATCTATGGCTACACCTTC.

V gene TRBV16 combines with J gene TRBJ1-5; unclear D gene. V was cut by 0 bases and J by 5 bases, with 2 bases left in between. CDR1 and CDR2 from the germline V gene are KGHSY and FQNENV. The CDR3 length is 12 residues. The CDR3 spells CASSQSYQPQHF. DNA for the CDR3: TGTGCCAGCAGCCAATCGTATCAGCCCCAGCATTTT.

The chain employs TRBV28 and TRBJ1-2, with 8 bases that match TRBD1. Germline V gene lookup returns CDR1 MDHEN and CDR2 SYDVKM. Trimming cost V 5 bases and J 4 bases; bases outside gene matches: 6. This CDR3 contains 14 residues. CDR3 protein: CASSPADRGYGYTF. CDR3 in DNA: TGTGCCAGCAGTCCCGCCGACAGGGGCTATGGCTACACCTTC.

A single count supports this clone. The rearrangement links TRBV19 to TRBJ2-7; TRBD2 matches 12 bases. The V and J ends lost 10 bases and 5 bases, in that order; junction bases with no gene match: 9. The CDR3 has 14 residues. Per the germline V gene, CDR1 is LNHDA and CDR2 is SQIVND (reference sequence). The CDR3 sequence is CATGRLAGDHEQYF. Here the CDR3 DNA reads TGTGCCACAGGCCGACTAGCGGGGGACCACGAGCAGTACTTC.

The chain uses TRBV19 and TRBJ2-2, with TRBD2 identical over 10 bases. Germline-derived CDR1 and CDR2 are LNHDA and SQIVND (reference sequence). The CDR3 totals 14 residues. With V trimmed by 4 bases and J by 5 bases, 1 base remained unmatched. The CDR3 DNA reads as TGTGCCAGTAGTAGTAGCGGGGGGACCGGGGAGCTGTTTTTT. Translated, it gives CASSSSGGTGELFF.

This sequence joins TRBV27 and TRBJ2-7, with 10 bases identical to TRBD1. Germline V gene lookup returns CDR1 MNHEY and CDR2 SMNVEV (reference sequence). The CDR3 runs to 15 residues. The V segment lost 4 bases and the J segment 5 bases; nucleotides outside the gene matches: 8. DNA of the CDR3: TGTGCCAGCAGTTCCCAGACAGGGGGCTTGAACGAGCAGTACTTC. The encoded protein is CASSSQTGGLNEQYF.